This TCR beta chain was profiled in a study of shared clonotypes between healthy human individuals. Libraries were prepared by immunoSEQ multiplex PCR; TCRdb keeps only in-frame clonotypes and omits some of them. Here the sample spans 2 million to 3 million clones, 93% being singletons. The CDR3 has 13 amino acids. Germline CDR1 reads LGHNT; CDR2 reads FRNRAP. Trimming shortened V by 5 bases and J by 4 bases, and 11 bases separated the two germline ends. This chain uses TRBV12-5 with TRBJ1-2, with D maybe TRBD1 (5 bases). The receptor was isolated from a man between 18 and 35 years old in good health. Some clones in this sample may be carry-over from other donors' samples. Sequencing input: naive CD4+ T cells from PBMCs. The sample's subset: CD45RA+ positively selected. CDR3 DNA sequence: TGTGCTAGTGGTCCCCAGGGACCCTATGGCTACACCTTC. Residues: CASGPQGPYGYTF.